One sample yielded the 28 T cell receptor beta chains listed below, sequenced in a study of regulatory T cells in long-lasting Graves disease. Specified time point: persistent/refractory GD, antithyroid drugs over 5 years with positive TRAb. The TCR library was prepared using RNA isolated from PBMCs. Both iRepertoire HTBI primers and Arm-PCR of CDR3 regions were used to build the TCR beta libraries. From the multiplex PCR reads, TCRdb called clonotypes with MiXCR, one entry per CDR3 protein. The top ten hold under 9% of the sample, which has around 500,000 distinct CDR3 sequences, under 25% seen once. The sample here was peripheral blood mononuclear cells (PBMCs), taken when the disease was refractory, from a patient treated with antithyroid drugs. The receptors here all came from a female donor with Graves disease.

The sample holds a few counts of this clonotype. The V and J genes are TRBV20-1 and TRBJ2-5, with D possibly TRBD2 on 5 matching bases. The V and J ends lost 2 bases and 0 bases respectively, with 13 bases between them. Germline V CDR1 and CDR2: DFQATT, SNEGSKA (reference sequence). This CDR3 is built from 15 residues. CDR3 sequence reads: CSARQDLEYQETQYF. CDR3 sequence (DNA): TGCAGTGCTAGACAGGACTTGGAGTACCAAGAGACCCAGTACTTC.

This clonotype has only a few counts. This chain uses TRBV3-1 with TRBJ1-1, with D possibly being TRBD1 (6 bases). Germline CDR1 and CDR2: LGHDT and YNNKEL (reference sequence). Trimming left V 4 bases short and J 0 bases short, with 15 bases between. CDR3 length equals 16 residues. This CDR3 is CASSRAQGAMNTEAFF. The CDR3 DNA reads as TGTGCCAGCAGCCGAGCACAGGGCGCCATGAACACTGAAGCTTTCTTT. The whole variable domain, remainder taken from reference TRBV3-1 and TRBJ1-1, is DTAVSQTPKYLVTQMGNDKSIKCEQNLGHDTMYWYKQDSKKFLKIMFSYNNKELIINETVPNRFSPKSPDKAHLNLHINSLELGDSAVYFCASSRAQGAMNTEAFFGQGTRLTVV.

There are a few counts of this clonotype. The CDR3 DNA reads as TGTGCCAGCAGTTTTAGGACACCAAGGGGGAGCTCTGGAAACACCATATATTTT. Protein sequence: CASSFRTPRGSSGNTIYF. The genes are TRBV28 and TRBJ1-3, with D possibly TRBD1 on 6 matching bases. Looked up from germline, CDR1 is MDHEN and CDR2 is SYDVKM. V was pared by 3 bases and J by 0 bases, with 18 bases between. The CDR3 is 18 residues long.

This clonotype was observed a single time. The chain links TRBV27 to TRBJ2-1; 10 bases fit TRBD2. Trimming at V came to 2 bases and at J to 9 bases, leaving 4 bases not matched to a gene. Germline V gene data show CDR1 as MNHEY and CDR2 as SMNVEV (reference sequence). The CDR3 extends over 14 amino acids. The CDR3 coding sequence is TGTGCCAGCAGTTTACGAGTAGCGGGAGGTGAGCAGTTCTTC. It encodes CASSLRVAGGEQFF.

This clonotype was detected many times. The chain couples TRBV6-2 or TRBV6-3 to TRBJ1-1, with D hard to call. The CDR3 totals 12 residues. CDR1 MNHEY and CDR2 SVGEGT come from the germline V gene. V shed 11 bases and J shed 0 bases, with 10 bases lying between them. CDR3 sequence: CAVIRVNTEAFF. The CDR3, as DNA: TGTGCCGTCATCCGCGTGAACACTGAAGCTTTCTTT.

This clonotype was detected only a few times. This chain connects TRBV30 to TRBJ1-4, with 7 bases fitting TRBD1. The V segment lost 1 base and the J segment 4 bases; nucleotides outside the gene matches: 12. CDR3 length: 17 amino acids. The germline V gene encodes CDR1 GTSNPN and CDR2 SVGIG (reference sequence). In nucleotides, the CDR3 is TGTGCCTGGAGTGACTTGGACCCGGGACAGCTTAATGAAAAACTGTTTTTT. Its protein is CAWSDLDPGQLNEKLFF. Full variable domain (missing parts from reference TRBV30 and TRBJ1-4): SQTIHQWPATLVQPVGSPLSLECTVEGTSNPNLYWYRQAAGRGLQLLFYSVGIGQISSEVPQNLSASRPQDRQFILSSKKLLLSDSGFYLCAWSDLDPGQLNEKLFFGSGTQLSVL.

This clonotype came up many times. CDR3 amino acids: CASRLTRNSNQPQHF. DNA of the CDR3: TGTGCCAGCAGGCTAACACGAAATAGCAATCAGCCCCAGCATTTT. The V and J genes are TRBV6-1 and TRBJ1-5; D gene ambiguous. The CDR3 runs 15 residues. CDR1 MNHNS and CDR2 SASEGT come from the germline V gene. V lost 6 bases and J lost 0, with 12 bases in between.

This clonotype has at least ten counts. The chain recombines TRBV30 with TRBJ1-4; D remains unclear. Trimming pared 2 bases from V and 4 bases from J, leaving 11 bases between. The CDR3 covers 14 residues. From germline, CDR1 is GTSNPN and CDR2 SVGIG (reference sequence). The CDR3 reads CAWSTRRLNEKLFF. The CDR3, as DNA: TGTGCCTGGAGTACGAGGAGGCTTAATGAAAAACTGTTTTTT.

This clonotype was detected only a few times. This sequence joins TRBV30 and TRBJ2-6; D uncertain. The CDR3 totals 14 residues. The germline V gene has CDR1 GTSNPN and CDR2 SVGIG (reference sequence). The ends were cut back, 4 bases at V and 1 base at J, with 8 bases in the middle. CDR3 sequence (DNA): TGTGCCTGGAAAGATCTATCTGGGGCCAACGTCCTGACTTTC. Protein sequence: CAWKDLSGANVLTF.

This clonotype was observed at least ten times. This rearrangement joins TRBV28 to TRBJ1-5; TRBD1 might be the D (5 bases). The V end lost 1 base, the J end lost 7 bases, and 11 bases lay between the germline ends. This CDR3 has 14 residues. From germline, CDR1 is MDHEN and CDR2 SYDVKM. This chain's CDR3 is CASSLYQGGQPQHF. For the CDR3, the DNA is TGTGCCAGCAGTTTATATCAGGGAGGACAGCCCCAGCATTTT.

V gene TRBV7-2 combines with J gene TRBJ2-1; D remains ambiguous. Deletions cut 3 bases from V and 6 bases from J, with 9 bases between. The CDR3 sequence is 13 residues long. The germline V gene encodes CDR1 SGHTA and CDR2 FQGNSA. The CDR3 DNA reads TGTGCCAGCAGCTTCATCAGCTCCAATGAGCAGTTCTTC. It translates to CASSFISSNEQFF.

This clonotype was seen many times. This chain links TRBV7-2 with TRBJ2-5, with a possible D match to TRBD1 (5 bases). Trimming took 0 bases from V and 3 from J, leaving 11 bases between them. The CDR3 spans 15 residues. Germline loops: CDR1 SGHTA, CDR2 FQGNSA. The CDR3 loop is CASSLAPQGKETQYF. The CDR3 DNA sequence: TGTGCCAGCAGCTTAGCGCCGCAGGGCAAAGAGACCCAGTACTTC. The variable domain in full, with the rest retrieved from reference TRBV7-2 and TRBJ2-5, is GAGVSQSPSNKVTEKGKDVELRCDPISGHTALYWYRQSLGQGLEFLIYFQGNSAPDKSGLPSDRFSAERTGGSVSTLTIQRTQQEDSAVYLCASSLAPQGKETQYFGPGTRLLVL.

The chain is built from TRBV6-2 or TRBV6-3 and TRBJ2-7, with TRBD2 identical over 11 bases. The CDR3 has 15 amino acids. Germline CDR1 and CDR2: MNHEY and SVGEGT. J was trimmed by 2 bases and V by 5 bases; bases with no gene match: 5. CDR3 protein: CASSKLAGDTYEQYF. The CDR3 region has the DNA TGTGCCAGCAGTAAACTAGCGGGAGACACCTACGAGCAGTACTTC.

In this sample, this clonotype turned up many times. V is TRBV6-5 and J is TRBJ1-1; D is undetermined. V dropped 1 base and J dropped 3 bases, with 9 bases sitting between them. The CDR3 is 14 amino acids. The germline gives CDR1 MNHEY, CDR2 SVGAGI. CDR3 sequence reads: CASSYWRGYTEAFF. CDR3 sequence (DNA): TGTGCCAGCAGTTACTGGCGGGGATACACTGAAGCTTTCTTT.

This clonotype was counted between two and nine times. Written as DNA, the CDR3 is TGTGCCAGCAGCTTAGGGAAGGGCAATCAGCCCCAGCATTTT. Translation: CASSLGKGNQPQHF. The chain combines TRBV11-2 with TRBJ1-5; the D is unclear. This CDR3 is built from 14 residues. CDR1 is SGHAT, CDR2 FQNNGV, per germline. V dropped 1 base and J dropped 2 bases, with 6 bases sitting between them.

Concerning this clonotype: This may be a read error, as it is one base from a much larger clone. This CDR3 fails to terminate in the conserved phenylalanine or tryptophan, so it likely reflects a read error. The chain uses TRBV5-5 and TRBJ2-7; 11 positions match TRBD1. The CDR3 has 14 amino acids. The V segment lost 5 bases and the J segment 3 bases; nucleotides outside the gene matches: 4. Germline-derived CDR1 and CDR2 are SGHKS and YYEKEE (reference sequence). The chain's CDR3 is CASRPGTGGYEQYL. CDR3 sequence (DNA): TGTGCCAGCAGGCCCGGGACAGGGGGCTACGAGCAGTACCTC.

Concerning this clonotype: The junction departs from germline at one end; a sequencing error may be responsible. The chain joins TRBV6-1 to TRBJ2-5, with D unclear. The CDR3 runs 12 residues. Germline-derived CDR1 and CDR2 are MNHNS and SASEGT. The chain's CDR3 is CVSMSPKETQYF. DNA of the CDR3: TGTGTCAGCATGTCCCCAAAAGAGACCCAGTACTTC.

This clonotype appeared many times. V gene TRBV7-2 combines with J gene TRBJ2-2, with unresolved D. Looked up from germline, CDR1 is SGHTA and CDR2 is FQGNSA. The V end was cut by 6 bases, the J end by 0 bases, with 11 bases between. The CDR3 is made up of 15 amino acids. The CDR3, as DNA: TGTGCCAGCAGACGCAGATCTCCGAACACCGGGGAGCTGTTTTTT. Its protein is CASRRRSPNTGELFF.

This rearrangement joins TRBV14 to TRBJ2-7; D unclear. Germline-derived CDR1 and CDR2 are SGHDN and FVKESK. Trimming cost V 1 base and J 4 bases, with 8 bases left between them. The CDR3 loop spans 13 amino acids. This CDR3 is CASSQVQYYEQYF. DNA of the CDR3: TGTGCCAGCAGCCAAGTGCAGTATTACGAGCAGTACTTC.

Only a few counts were recorded for this clonotype. The genes are TRBV11-1 and TRBJ1-3; 7 bases are a match to TRBD1. CDR3 length equals 19 residues. The germline V gene encodes CDR1 SGHAT and CDR2 FQDESV (reference sequence). The trim removed 5 bases at V and 0 bases at J, leaving 16 bases unmatched. The CDR3 DNA follows: TGTGCCAGCAGCCACGGGACAGTCGATACAACCTCCTCTGGAAACACCATATATTTT. This translates into CASSHGTVDTTSSGNTIYF. The complete variable domain, with remaining parts taken from reference TRBV11-1 and TRBJ1-3, reads EAEVAQSPRYKITEKSQAVAFWCDPISGHATLYWYRQILGQGPELLVQFQDESVVDDSQLPKDRFSAERLKGVDSTLKIQPAELGDSAMYLCASSHGTVDTTSSGNTIYFGEGSWLTVV.

This clonotype was detected many times. This chain joins TRBV29-1 and TRBJ2-4, with 9 nucleotides matching TRBD1. V lost 1 base and J lost 6; bases outside the gene matches: 7. This CDR3 comprises 15 residues. Germline CDR1 SQVTM, CDR2 ANQGSEA. CDR3 sequence reads: CSVEVADRGPNIQYF. For the CDR3, the DNA is TGCAGCGTTGAAGTCGCGGACAGGGGACCAAACATTCAGTACTTC.

This clonotype was counted at least ten times. V is TRBV12-3 or TRBV12-4 and J is TRBJ2-7; the match to TRBD2 covers 8 bases. V lost 0 bases, J lost 5 bases, and 9 bases stayed unmatched. The length of the CDR3 is 16 residues. CDR3 in amino acids: CASSLAGAGAGDEQYF. Written as DNA, the CDR3 is TGTGCCAGCAGTTTAGCTGGAGCGGGAGCAGGCGACGAGCAGTACTTC.

This clonotype was counted many times. This chain joins TRBV6-2 or TRBV6-3 and TRBJ2-2; 7 bases line up with TRBD2. The J segment lost 7 bases and the V segment lost 0 bases, leaving 2 bases of the junction unmatched. The CDR3 has 14 amino acids. Germline V gene sequence: CDR1 MNHEY, CDR2 SVGEGT. The CDR3 DNA reads TGTGCCAGCAGTTACTCGACTAGCTTCGGGGAGCTGTTTTTT. This translates into CASSYSTSFGELFF.

This clonotype was found a few times. The rearrangement links TRBV20-1 to TRBJ1-1; TRBD1 might be the D (6 bases). The germline gives CDR1 DFQATT, CDR2 SNEGSKA (reference sequence). The ends were cut back, 5 bases at V and 7 bases at J, with 11 bases in the middle. This CDR3 has 11 amino acids. The CDR3 DNA follows: TGCAGTGCTGTAAGGGGGGTTGAAGCTTTCTTT. Amino acids: CSAVRGVEAFF.

This clonotype was seen a few times. This rearrangement joins TRBV28 to TRBJ2-3; D unresolved. CDR1 is MDHEN, CDR2 SYDVKM, per germline. Trimming shortened V by 6 bases and J by 3 bases, and 13 bases separated the two germline ends. The CDR3 runs 14 residues. The CDR3 DNA reads TGTGCCAGCAGGGGATCTGCCTCTACAGATACGCAGTATTTT. Protein: CASRGSASTDTQYF.

On this clonotype itself: This sequence may be a read error, since a much larger clone differs from it by one base. V gene TRBV28 combines with J gene TRBJ1-1; the D is unclear. This CDR3 comprises 13 residues. Germline V lookup: CDR1 MDHEN, CDR2 SYDVKM. CDR3 DNA: TGTGCCAGCAGTCCCGTCCTGAACACTGAAGCTCTCTTT. Its protein product is CASSPVLNTEALF.

Worth noting for this clonotype: A junction boundary mismatches the germline segment, possibly from a read error. This sequence joins TRBV5-1 and TRBJ1-1; 7 bases are shared with TRBD1. Germline CDR1 reads SGHRS; CDR2 reads YFSETQ. The CDR3 loop spans 14 amino acids. DNA of the CDR3: TGCGCCAGCAGCTTGGCAGGGACAGCTCTCCCCCGGATGTTT. It codes for CASSLAGTALPRMF.

This clonotype has at least ten counts. This sequence joins TRBV11-2 and TRBJ2-7; D is perhaps TRBD1 (6 bases). The CDR3 consists of 15 residues. Germline loops: CDR1 SGHAT, CDR2 FQNNGV. V lost 2 bases, J lost 2 bases, and 13 bases lay in between. The CDR3 nucleotides are TGTGCCAGCAGCTTACCGTCGGACAGTACCTACGAGCAGTACTTC. Translating gives CASSLPSDSTYEQYF.